The 23 T cell receptor beta chains below all came from one sample that was sequenced in a study of CD8 T cells in Susac syndrome. Reverse transcription of about 0.45 to 1 ug RNA was performed with random hexamers. TCRdb analysed the immunoSEQ multiplex PCR reads with MiXCR anew, one entry per CDR3 protein. The sample holds about 66,000 distinct CDR3 sequences, approximately 94% seen once. The source material was CD8+ T cells from PBMCs. The receptor source for this set is a human donor with multiple sclerosis.

This chain connects TRBV29-1 to TRBJ2-7; 7 bases fit TRBD2. Per the germline V gene, CDR1 is SQVTM and CDR2 is ANQGSEA. The CDR3 totals 15 residues. Trimming at V came to 4 bases and at J to 0 bases, leaving 9 bases not matched to a gene. As DNA, the CDR3 is TGCAGCGTTGCGGGGGGAGAGTACGGCTCCTACGAGCAGTACTTC. It encodes CSVAGGEYGSYEQYF.

The J gene is TRBJ2-7, the V gene TRBV2, with 10 bases aligning to TRBD2. The CDR3 is 17 amino acids. V shed 6 bases, J shed 1 base, and the junction held 12 bases outside the gene matches. Germline V gene sequence: CDR1 SNHLY, CDR2 FYNNEI. The CDR3 reads CASSPGTSVVNSYEQYF. For the CDR3, the DNA is TGTGCCAGCAGCCCTGGGACTAGCGTAGTGAATTCCTACGAGCAGTACTTC.

The chain is built from TRBV27 and TRBJ1-5; 11 bases agree with TRBD1. J was trimmed by 6 bases and V by 8 bases; bases with no gene match: 9. The germline V gene has CDR1 MNHEY and CDR2 SMNVEV (reference sequence). This CDR3 contains 15 residues. The DNA of the CDR3 is TGTGCCAGCCGCCTCGGGACAGGGGGAGGTCAGCCCCAGCATTTT. Amino acids: CASRLGTGGGQPQHF.

The chain recombines TRBV7-3 with TRBJ2-3; 15 bases agree with TRBD2. Germline loops: CDR1 SGHTA, CDR2 FQGTGA. Trimming removed 2 bases from V and 5 bases from J; junction bases left unmatched: 5. The CDR3 runs to 17 residues. The CDR3 spells CASSLLGLAGGGDTQYF. The CDR3 DNA follows: TGTGCCAGCAGCTTACTGGGACTAGCGGGGGGTGGAGATACGCAGTATTTT.

The genes are TRBV4-1 and TRBJ2-7; D may be TRBD1 (5 bases). With 1 base removed from V and 5 bases from J, the gap between germline ends came to 12 bases. Germline V CDR1 and CDR2: MGHRA, YSYEKL. This CDR3 has 14 residues. CDR3 protein: CASSQGQGSDEQYF. For the CDR3, the DNA is TGCGCCAGCAGCCAAGGTCAGGGCTCGGACGAGCAGTACTTC.

The chain couples TRBV4-2 to TRBJ2-1; D is perhaps TRBD2 (6 bases). V was pared by 0 bases and J by 7 bases, with 13 bases between. The length of the CDR3 is 15 residues. The germline CDR1 and CDR2 sequences are LGHNA and YNFKEQ. The CDR3 spells CASSQDPSVGNEQFF. The CDR3 DNA follows: TGTGCCAGCAGCCAAGACCCTAGCGTAGGGAATGAGCAGTTCTTC.

This chain links TRBV5-1 with TRBJ1-1; D is undetermined. V was cut by 4 bases and J by 7 bases, with 8 bases left in between. Germline CDR1 and CDR2: SGHRS and YFSETQ. The CDR3 is 11 residues long. This CDR3 is CASSAKGEAFF. CDR3 bases: TGCGCCAGCAGCGCCAAGGGTGAAGCTTTCTTT.

The V call is TRBV24-1, the J call TRBJ1-5; possibly TRBD1 for D (5 bases). The CDR3 is 15 residues long. Per the germline V gene, CDR1 is KGHDR and CDR2 is SFDVKD. The V end lost 9 bases, the J end lost 0 bases, and 14 bases lay between the germline ends. CDR3 in amino acids: CATSSRDHSNQPQHF. CDR3 sequence (DNA): TGTGCCACCTCCTCCAGGGACCATAGCAATCAGCCCCAGCATTTT.

V is TRBV28 and J is TRBJ2-7; TRBD1 matches 7 bases. CDR3 size: 14 residues. Germline assignment: CDR1 MDHEN and CDR2 SYDVKM. V lost 2 bases, J lost 3 bases, and 4 bases stayed unmatched. CDR3 loop: CASSLIGDSYEQYF. CDR3 coding DNA: TGTGCCAGCAGTTTAATTGGGGACAGCTACGAGCAGTACTTC.

The rearrangement links TRBV14 to TRBJ1-2; no definite D call. The length of the CDR3 is 12 residues. V was shortened by 0 bases and J by 6 bases, with 5 bases between the two germline ends. The germline V gene has CDR1 SGHDN and CDR2 FVKESK. The CDR3 sequence is CASSQDGDGYTF. The CDR3 DNA sequence: TGTGCCAGCAGCCAAGACGGGGATGGCTACACCTTC.

The chain uses TRBV14 and TRBJ1-6; D remains ambiguous. Per the germline V gene, CDR1 is SGHDN and CDR2 is FVKESK. V was pared by 0 bases and J by 3 bases, with 9 bases between. This CDR3 spans 16 amino acids. The CDR3 is CASSQDEALYNSPLHF. CDR3 DNA: TGTGCCAGCAGCCAAGACGAGGCCCTCTATAATTCACCCCTCCACTTT.

The V gene is TRBV27, the J gene TRBJ2-4; weak D call: TRBD1 (5 bases). Germline values: CDR1 MNHEY, CDR2 SMNVEV (reference sequence). The CDR3 length is 15 residues. Trimming removed 6 bases from V and 2 bases from J, with 14 bases in between. Here the CDR3 reads CASSPFDSTKNIQYF. Written as DNA, the CDR3 is TGTGCCAGCAGCCCCTTTGACAGTACCAAAAACATTCAGTACTTC.

This chain connects TRBV2 to TRBJ1-4; D call uncertain. Trimming left V 0 bases short and J 0 bases short, with 8 bases between. The germline V gene has CDR1 SNHLY and CDR2 FYNNEI. This CDR3 contains 16 residues. The CDR3 is CASSEANGSTNEKLFF. Written as DNA, the CDR3 is TGTGCCAGCAGTGAAGCTAACGGGTCAACTAATGAAAAACTGTTTTTT.

This chain joins TRBV19 and TRBJ2-1; 12 positions agree with TRBD2. The CDR3 spans 17 residues. Germline V CDR1 and CDR2: LNHDA, SQIVND (reference sequence). With V trimmed by 4 bases and J by 0 bases, 4 bases remained unmatched. CDR3 nucleotide sequence: TGTGCCAGTAGTAGCGGACTAGCGGGAATCTCCTACAATGAGCAGTTCTTC. Its translation is CASSSGLAGISYNEQFF.

The chain combines TRBV15 with TRBJ2-7, with D possibly matching TRBD2 (5 bases). Trimming took 3 bases from V and 1 from J, leaving 7 bases between them. Germline V CDR1 and CDR2: LNHNV, YYDKDF (reference sequence). The CDR3 is 13 amino acids. The CDR3 coding sequence is TGTGCCACCAGCAGTAGCGCATCCTACGAGCAGTACTTC. As protein: CATSSSASYEQYF.

The V call is TRBV20-1, the J call TRBJ2-7; maybe TRBD2 (6 bases). The CDR3 consists of 14 residues. The germline gives CDR1 DFQATT, CDR2 SNEGSKA (reference sequence). V was clipped by 0 bases and J by 5 bases, with 14 bases between them. The CDR3: CSARDLPSEDEQYF. The CDR3 region has the DNA TGCAGTGCTAGAGATCTCCCTAGCGAGGACGAGCAGTACTTC.

V is TRBV20-1 and J is TRBJ1-6; D uncertain. Germline CDR1 DFQATT, CDR2 SNEGSKA (reference sequence). V was pared by 5 bases and J by 7 bases, with 15 bases between. CDR3 length: 14 amino acids. The DNA of the CDR3 is TGCAGTGCTCAAGGCCCCGGGGAGAATTCACCCCTCCACTTT. It encodes CSAQGPGENSPLHF.

The genes are TRBV12-3 or TRBV12-4 and TRBJ2-5; 13 nucleotides align to TRBD2. The J segment lost 1 base and the V segment lost 6 bases, leaving 8 bases of the junction unmatched. The CDR3 loop spans 17 amino acids. The CDR3 sequence is CASSRYGTSGIQETQYF. CDR3 coding DNA: TGTGCCAGCAGCCGATACGGGACTAGCGGGATCCAAGAGACCCAGTACTTC.

This clonotype was seen a few times. The V call is TRBV19, the J call TRBJ2-7; 10 bases line up with TRBD1. The germline CDR1 and CDR2 sequences are LNHDA and SQIVND (reference sequence). V lost 5 bases and J lost 2; bases outside the gene matches: 3. The CDR3 runs to 14 residues. The CDR3 bases are TGTGCCAGTAGTGCGGGACAGGGGACCTACGAGCAGTACTTC. Translating it yields CASSAGQGTYEQYF.

The rearrangement uses TRBV7-9 and TRBJ2-7; D is possibly TRBD2 (6 bases). V shed 5 bases and J shed 6 bases, with 14 bases lying between them. This CDR3 has 13 amino acids. Germline V CDR1 and CDR2: SEHNR, FQNEAQ (reference sequence). The CDR3 sequence: CASSPGLSLEQYF. The CDR3 bases are TGTGCCAGCAGCCCGGGACTGAGCCTCGAGCAGTACTTC. The full variable domain, with the rest looked up from reference TRBV7-9 and TRBJ2-7, is DTGVSQNPRHKITKRGQNVTFRCDPISEHNRLYWYRQTLGQGPEFLTYFQNEAQLEKSRLLSDRFSAERPKGSFSTLEIQRTEQGDSAMYLCASSPGLSLEQYFGPGTRLTVT.

This chain joins TRBV12-5 and TRBJ2-7; TRBD1 aligns across 8 bases. This CDR3 is 18 amino acids long. Germline CDR1 is LGHNT and CDR2 is FRNRAP. V gave up 4 bases and J gave up 6 bases; unmatched junction bases: 20. CDR3 amino acids: CASGSWQGAAVPLSEQYF. CDR3 in DNA: TGTGCTAGTGGTTCGTGGCAGGGGGCTGCCGTCCCACTGAGCGAGCAGTACTTC.

This clonotype has a handful of counts. The V gene is TRBV7-6, the J gene TRBJ2-7; D not resolved. CDR1 is SGHVS and CDR2 is FNYEAQ in the germline V gene. Trimming removed 5 bases at V and 3 bases at J, with 14 bases between. The CDR3 has 14 residues. CDR3 protein: CASSPTVGGYEQYF. In DNA form, the CDR3 reads TGTGCCAGCAGCCCGACCGTGGGCGGCTACGAGCAGTACTTC.

Only one count was recorded for this clonotype. The chain has TRBV13 and TRBJ2-5; the match to TRBD1 covers 7 bases. V trimming: 1 base; J trimming: 5 bases; junction bases outside the gene matches: 7. The germline V gene encodes CDR1 PRHDT and CDR2 FYEKMQ (reference sequence). The CDR3 extends over 15 amino acids. The CDR3 reads CASSLEDRSGETQYF. The DNA for the CDR3 is TGTGCCAGCAGCTTAGAGGACAGGTCAGGGGAGACCCAGTACTTC.